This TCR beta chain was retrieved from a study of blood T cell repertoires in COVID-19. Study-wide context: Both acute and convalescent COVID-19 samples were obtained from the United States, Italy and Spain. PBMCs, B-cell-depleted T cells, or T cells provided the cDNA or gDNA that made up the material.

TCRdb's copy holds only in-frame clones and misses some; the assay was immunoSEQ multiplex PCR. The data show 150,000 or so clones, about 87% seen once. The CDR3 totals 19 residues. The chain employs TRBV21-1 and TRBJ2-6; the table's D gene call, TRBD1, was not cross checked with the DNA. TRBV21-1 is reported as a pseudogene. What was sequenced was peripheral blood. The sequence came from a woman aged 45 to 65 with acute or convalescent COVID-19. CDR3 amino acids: CASSTRGRKDSSGANVLTF. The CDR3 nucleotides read TGTGCCAGCAGCACCAGGGGCAGGAAGGATTCCTCTGGGGCCAACGTCCTGACTTTC.